The rows below give T cell receptor beta chains drawn from one sample of a study of blood T cell repertoires in COVID-19. Clones were read by immunoSEQ multiplex PCR, and TCRdb kept only the in-frame ones, dropping some. Among 250,000 to 300,000 clones listed, more than 75% were seen once. The sample consisted of PBMCs or T cells enriched from blood (not recorded which). The source is a woman between 40 and 50 years old with acute COVID-19. Each CDR3 is given with its conserved first and last residue. D genes are given only for firm matches. Not every row has a clone size; where given, it reads once, few, many or a size class.

.,TRBJ1-2,TRBV19,.,CASSMNGALDYGYTF,TGTGCCAGTAGCATGAATGGGGCCTTAGACTATGGCTACACCTTC
.,TRBJ2-3,TRBV27,.,CASSTGLGTDTQYF,TGTGCCAGCTCAACAGGGTTGGGCACAGATACGCAGTATTTT
.,TRBJ1-4,TRBV7-9,TRBD1,CASSLTGAVNEKLFF,TGTGCCAGCAGCCTGACAGGGGCGGTTAATGAAAAACTGTTTTTT
.,TRBJ2-5,TRBV19,.,CASSTLAYQETQYF,TGTGCCAGTAGTACTCTAGCGTACCAAGAGACCCAGTACTTC
.,TRBJ1-1,TRBV9,.,CASSPRDSRYTEAFF,TGTGCCAGCAGCCCAAGGGACTCCAGGTACACTGAAGCTTTCTTT
.,TRBJ1-2,TRBV12-3/TRBV12-4,.,CASSLNRNYGYTF,TGTGCCAGCAGTTTAAACAGGAACTATGGCTACACCTTC
few,TRBJ2-7,TRBV7-2,.,CASSSLPYEQYF,TGTGCCAGCAGCTCGCTACCCTACGAGCAGTACTTC
.,TRBJ1-5,TRBV6-1,.,CASSDVGGSNQPQHF,TGTGCCAGCAGTGATGTTGGAGGTAGCAATCAGCCCCAGCATTTT
once,TRBJ2-1,TRBV5-1,TRBD2,CASSTGLAGGPVYNEQFF,TGCGCCAGCAGCACGGGACTAGCGGGGGGGCCCGTCTACAATGAGCAGTTCTTC
.,TRBJ1-2,TRBV28,TRBD1,CASSPTIGTGSWYGYTF,TGTGCCAGCAGTCCGACCATCGGGACAGGGAGTTGGTATGGCTACACCTTC
.,TRBJ2-3,TRBV7-9,.,CASTLAATDTQYF,TGTGCCAGCACCTTAGCGGCCACAGATACGCAGTATTTT
once,TRBJ2-2,TRBV27,.,CASSPTVSGELFF,TGTGCCAGCAGTCCTACAGTATCGGGGGAGCTGTTTTTT
.,TRBJ1-2,TRBV13,TRBD1,CASSPRTGEFRGYTF,TGTGCCAGCAGCCCCAGGACAGGGGAGTTTAGGGGCTACACCTTC
.,TRBJ2-7,TRBV6-2/TRBV6-3,TRBD2,CASSYPRLAGPYEQYF,TGTGCCAGCAGTTACCCAAGATTAGCGGGACCGTACGAGCAGTACTTC
.,TRBJ1-4,TRBV30,TRBD1,CAWAGYLGRGNAEKLFF,TGTGCCTGGGCGGGATATTTGGGCAGGGGGAATGCTGAAAAACTGTTTTTT
once,TRBJ1-2,TRBV28,TRBD1,CASSRTGTIYGYTF,TGTGCCAGCAGCCGGACAGGTACTATTTATGGCTACACCTTC
.,TRBJ2-7,TRBV11-3,.,CASSLDQGGWNEQYF,TGTGCCAGCAGCTTAGACCAGGGAGGATGGAACGAGCAGTACTTC
.,TRBJ1-2,TRBV18,TRBD1,CASSPGQGKNYGYTF,TGTGCCAGCTCACCCGGACAGGGGAAGAACTATGGCTACACCTTC
.,TRBJ1-2,TRBV28,.,CASSFGQGYGYTF,TGTGCCAGCAGTTTCGGGCAGGGCTATGGCTACACCTTC
.,TRBJ2-3,TRBV3-1/TRBV3-2,TRBD1,CASSQYSQGQGSDTQYF,TGTGCCAGCAGCCAATATTCCCAGGGACAGGGATCAGATACGCAGTATTTT
.,TRBJ2-1,TRBV3-1/TRBV3-2,.,CASSQRSLQLPFF,TGTGCCAGCAGCCAAAGGTCCCTACAGCTACCGTTCTTC
.,TRBJ1-5,TRBV18,TRBD1,CASSTGGEQPQHF,TGTGCCAGCTCCACAGGGGGCGAACAGCCCCAGCATTTT
.,TRBJ2-7,TRBV6-2/TRBV6-3,TRBD1,CASSPGTGVHEQYF,TGTGCCAGCAGCCCCGGGACAGGGGTCCACGAGCAGTACTTC
.,TRBJ2-7,TRBV28,.,CASTYQRAVSFGEQYF,TGTGCCAGTACGTACCAACGCGCGGTGTCTTTTGGCGAGCAGTACTTC
once,TRBJ1-6,TRBV5-1,TRBD1,CASSWGTGRDSPLHF,TGCGCCAGCAGCTGGGGGACAGGGAGAGATTCACCCCTCCACTTT
once,TRBJ1-6,TRBV6-1,.,CASSESGGRGSPLHF,TGTGCCAGCAGTGAATCGGGGGGCCGGGGTTCACCCCTCCACTTT
.,TRBJ1-1,TRBV29-1,.,CSVRRSGTMNTEAFF,TGCAGCGTCCGTCGCTCCGGGACAATGAACACTGAAGCTTTCTTT
.,TRBJ1-1,TRBV25-1,TRBD1,CASRGTGGVTEAFF,TGTGCCAGCAGGGGGACAGGGGGTGTCACTGAAGCTTTCTTT
.,TRBJ1-4,TRBV2,.,CASSDWDWNEKLFF,TGTGCCAGCAGTGATTGGGACTGGAATGAAAAACTGTTTTTT
.,TRBJ1-6,TRBV19,.,CASSSLGGINSPLHF,TGTGCCAGTAGTAGCCTTGGCGGGATCAATTCACCCCTCCACTTT
.,TRBJ2-3,TRBV15,.,CATSRILGGTDTQYF,TGTGCCACCAGCAGAATTTTGGGGGGAACAGATACGCAGTATTTT
.,TRBJ2-1,TRBV20-1,.,CSAGGGDEQFF,TGCAGTGCTGGGGGGGGCGATGAGCAGTTCTTC
.,TRBJ2-5,TRBV7-9,.,CASSSSGQETQYF,TGTGCCAGCAGCTCATCAGGGCAAGAGACCCAGTACTTC
.,TRBJ2-2,TRBV24-1,.,CATSDPETATGELFF,TGTGCCACCAGTGATCCGGAGACAGCGACGGGGGAGCTGTTTTTT
few,TRBJ1-1,TRBV3-1/TRBV3-2,.,CASSQGQGKTNTEAFF,TGTGCCAGCAGCCAAGGGCAGGGGAAGACGAACACTGAAGCTTTCTTT
.,TRBJ2-1,TRBV29-1,TRBD2,CSALGPTSGGREQFF,TGCAGCGCACTAGGCCCCACTAGCGGGGGGCGTGAGCAGTTCTTC
.,TRBJ1-2,TRBV3-1/TRBV3-2,.,CASSQGRTFF,TGTGCCAGCAGCCAAGGGCGGACTTTCTTC